The text below deals with one T cell receptor beta chain. Using immunoSEQ multiplex PCR, the repertoire was profiled, and TCRdb retains in-frame clones only, with some absent. The sample consists of 85,000 to 130,000 clones, more than 70% of them appearing once. This sample was included in a study of radiotherapy plus CTLA-4 blockade in lung cancer. This CDR3 has 12 amino acids. The V and J ends lost 0 bases and 5 bases respectively, with 3 bases between them. In germline, CDR1 is SGHRS, CDR2 YFSETQ. Specimen: peripheral blood, collected from a patient treated with radiotherapy plus ipilimumab. The TCR originated in a human donor with non-small cell lung cancer that progressed on radiotherapy plus ipilimumab. Some clones in this sample may be carry-over from other donors' samples. This chain links TRBV5-1 with TRBJ2-1; D uncertain. In nucleotides, the CDR3 is TGCGCCAGCAGCTTGGAAGACAATGAGCAGTTCTTC. Translated, it gives CASSLEDNEQFF.